What follows are 21 T cell receptor beta chains derived from one specimen sequenced in a study of Ad26.COV2.S vaccination and SARS-CoV-2 variants. Measured with immunoSEQ multiplex PCR; TCRdb has only the in-frame clones, and not every one. The table includes 360,000 or so clones, approximately 91% detected once. Treatment specified: 15 to 20 received Ad26.COV2.S at low or high dose, single or two shots; about 5 received placebo; per-sample allocation not given. Collection of samples fell on day 63 after the first vaccine or placebo injection. The sample here was peripheral blood, taken in a trial of Ad26.COV2.S vaccine versus placebo. All receptors derive from a person aged 18 to 59 who received the Ad26.COV2.S COVID-19 vaccine or a placebo.

The chain uses TRBV7-2 and TRBJ2-3; 12 bases match TRBD2. This CDR3 is 15 amino acids long. The germline V gene encodes CDR1 SGHTA and CDR2 FQGNSA. V lost 5 bases, J lost 2 bases, and 2 bases stayed unmatched. The CDR3 DNA reads as TGTGCCAGCAGCCGGACTAGCGGGAACACAGATACGCAGTATTTT. It translates to CASSRTSGNTDTQYF.

V usage is TRBV27 and J usage is TRBJ2-7; 8 bases are shared with TRBD1. J was trimmed by 5 bases and V by 3 bases; bases with no gene match: 6. CDR3 length: 14 residues. In germline, CDR1 is MNHEY, CDR2 SMNVEV (reference sequence). CDR3 bases: TGTGCCAGCAGTTTCAGGGGGCGCGGAGACGAGCAGTACTTC. Translation: CASSFRGRGDEQYF.

CDR3 loop: CASSPPFQADPRGEQFF. The CDR3 DNA reads as TGTGCCAGCAGCCCGCCCTTCCAAGCGGATCCCAGGGGTGAGCAGTTCTTC. The gene calls are TRBV11-3 and TRBJ2-1; D might be TRBD1 (6 bases). From germline, CDR1 is SGHNT and CDR2 YENEEA. CDR3 length equals 17 residues. Trimming took 5 bases from V and 9 from J, leaving 26 bases between them. The complete variable domain, with remaining parts taken from reference TRBV11-3 and TRBJ2-1, reads EAGVVQSPRYKIIEKKQPVAFWCNPISGHNTLYWYLQNLGQGPELLIRYENEEAVDDSQLPKDRFSAERLKGVDSTLKIQPAELGDSAVYLCASSPPFQADPRGEQFFGPGTRLTVL.

This chain joins TRBV27 and TRBJ2-1; D unresolved. The V gene's germline CDR1 is MNHEY and CDR2 SMNVEV (reference sequence). V dropped 6 bases and J dropped 13 bases, with 16 bases sitting between them. This CDR3 has 12 amino acids. The CDR3 DNA sequence: TGTGCCAGCAGCCACCTTGGAGCGAACCAGTTCTTC. Encoded protein: CASSHLGANQFF.

This sequence joins TRBV29-1 and TRBJ2-7; possibly TRBD1 or TRBD2 for D (5 bases each). This CDR3 contains 11 residues. Trimming cost V 7 bases and J 5 bases, with 12 bases left between them. Germline CDR1 and CDR2: SQVTM and ANQGSEA. The CDR3 region is CSAERGHEQYF. The CDR3 DNA follows: TGCAGCGCCGAGAGGGGACACGAGCAGTACTTC.

V and J are TRBV5-5 and TRBJ1-4; 8 nucleotides agree with TRBD1. Germline assignment: CDR1 SGHKS and CDR2 YYEKEE (reference sequence). V was pared by 3 bases and J by 3 bases, with 1 base of the junction left unmatched. The CDR3 length is 14 residues. The CDR3 reads CASSSGQANEKLFF. The CDR3 coding sequence is TGTGCCAGCAGCTCGGGACAGGCTAATGAAAAACTGTTTTTT.

V is TRBV7-2 and J is TRBJ2-2, with 8 bases aligning to TRBD2. Trimming cost V 5 bases and J 1 base; bases outside gene matches: 6. Germline lookup yields CDR1 SGHTA and CDR2 FQGNSA. This CDR3 is 16 amino acids long. The CDR3 here is CASSMSSGGNTGELFF. The DNA of the CDR3 is TGTGCCAGCAGCATGTCCAGCGGGGGGAACACCGGGGAGCTGTTTTTT.

The chain recombines TRBV19 with TRBJ1-1; D gene ambiguous. This CDR3 is 13 amino acids long. Trimming cost V 10 bases and J 1 base, with 13 bases left between them. From germline, CDR1 is LNHDA and CDR2 SQIVND (reference sequence). CDR3 in amino acids: CATRRRPNTEAFF. The CDR3 DNA reads TGTGCCACCAGGCGACGCCCGAACACTGAAGCTTTCTTT.

The chain employs TRBV14 and TRBJ2-2; 10 bases align to TRBD1. This CDR3 has 14 residues. V shed 4 bases and J 5 bases; nucleotides not matched to a gene: 1. Germline values: CDR1 SGHDN, CDR2 FVKESK. Written as DNA, the CDR3 is TGTGCCAGCAGCCGGGACAGGGGTACCGGGGAGCTGTTTTTT. This gives the protein CASSRDRGTGELFF.

The chain carries TRBV7-3 and TRBJ2-1, with TRBD2 matching over 7 bases. Germline assignment: CDR1 SGHTA and CDR2 FQGTGA. The CDR3 totals 14 residues. V lost 3 bases, J lost 5 bases, and 4 bases stayed unmatched. The CDR3 sequence is CASSLVGGNNEQFF. CDR3 bases: TGTGCCAGCAGCTTGGTGGGAGGGAACAATGAGCAGTTCTTC.

This rearrangement joins TRBV5-1 to TRBJ2-1; 8 bases line up with TRBD1. V lost 4 bases and J lost 4; bases outside the gene matches: 19. The CDR3 loop spans 19 amino acids. In germline, CDR1 is SGHRS, CDR2 YFSETQ. Written as DNA, the CDR3 is TGCGCCAGCAGCCCCAGCCGCCCGACAGGGGTAGCGAGGTACAATGAGCAGTTCTTC. Its translation: CASSPSRPTGVARYNEQFF.

This chain uses TRBV5-1 with TRBJ2-7; 10 bases are a match to TRBD2. The germline gives CDR1 SGHRS, CDR2 YFSETQ. J lost 2 bases, V lost 5 bases, and 7 bases had no gene match. This CDR3 comprises 15 residues. The CDR3 spells CASRPGLAEPYEQYF. The CDR3 nucleotides read TGCGCCAGCAGACCCGGACTAGCGGAGCCCTACGAGCAGTACTTC.

This chain links TRBV5-8 with TRBJ2-1, with 8 bases identical to TRBD2. Trimming took 4 bases from V and 4 from J; bases not matched to a gene: 7. CDR3 size: 15 residues. CDR1 and CDR2 (germline): SGHTS, YDEGEE. In DNA form, the CDR3 reads TGTGCCAGCAGCGGATCTAGCGGGTTTTACAATGAGCAGTTCTTC. Amino acid sequence: CASSGSSGFYNEQFF.

The chain uses TRBV7-8 and TRBJ2-5; possible D gene TRBD1, 6 bases. CDR3 length: 14 residues. The ends were cut back, 5 bases at V and 4 bases at J, with 14 bases in the middle. Germline lookup yields CDR1 SGHVS and CDR2 FQNEAQ. For the CDR3, the DNA is TGTGCCAGCAGCATCACAGGGATCGGAGAGACCCAGTACTTC. Protein product: CASSITGIGETQYF. Using reference TRBV7-8 and TRBJ2-5 for the parts outside the CDR3, the full variable domain is GAGVSQSPRYKVAKRGQDVALRCDPISGHVSLFWYQQALGQGPEFLTYFQNEAQLDKSGLPSDRFFAERPEGSVSTLKIQRTQQEDSAVYLCASSITGIGETQYFGPGTRLLVL.

V usage is TRBV7-2 and J usage is TRBJ1-3; D remains unclear. The V and J ends lost 6 bases and 0 bases respectively, with 6 bases between them. CDR1 and CDR2 from the germline V gene are SGHTA and FQGNSA. CDR3 length: 13 amino acids. CDR3 residues: CASREGSGNTIYF. DNA of the CDR3: TGTGCCAGCAGAGAGGGCTCTGGAAACACCATATATTTT.

V usage is TRBV5-1 and J usage is TRBJ2-5, with 7 bases matching TRBD1. V trimming: 4 bases; J trimming: 5 bases; junction bases outside the gene matches: 5. CDR3 size: 13 residues. CDR1 is SGHRS, CDR2 YFSETQ, per germline. The CDR3 sequence: CASSKGQRETQYF. DNA of the CDR3: TGCGCCAGCAGCAAGGGACAGAGGGAGACCCAGTACTTC.

The V gene is TRBV4-1, the J gene TRBJ2-7; 7 bases are shared with TRBD2. Trimming took 3 bases from V and 5 from J; bases not matched to a gene: 7. The CDR3 spans 14 residues. Germline V gene sequence: CDR1 MGHRA, CDR2 YSYEKL. CDR3 amino acids: CASSHLGGYNEQYF. CDR3 sequence (DNA): TGCGCCAGCAGCCATCTGGGGGGGTACAACGAGCAGTACTTC.

The genes are TRBV3-1 (or the pseudogene TRBV3-2) and TRBJ2-7; D may be TRBD1 (5 bases). CDR1 and CDR2 from the germline V gene are LGHDT and YNNKEL (reference sequence). This CDR3 is built from 13 residues. The V end lost 4 bases, the J end lost 2 bases, and 9 bases lay between the germline ends. CDR3 sequence (DNA): TGTGCCAGCAGCCGCAGCAGGGCCTACGAGCAGTACTTC. Its translation is CASSRSRAYEQYF.

CDR3: CASSPRAGRAPSGTDTQYF. In DNA form, the CDR3 reads TGTGCCAGCTCACCACGGGCAGGGAGGGCCCCGAGTGGCACAGATACGCAGTATTTT. The chain couples TRBV18 to TRBJ2-3; 7 bases match TRBD2. Germline-derived CDR1 and CDR2 are KGHSH and LQKENI. The CDR3 has 19 residues. Germline trimming cut 1 base from V and 1 base from J; bases unmatched to any gene: 14.

The chain employs TRBV6-6 and TRBJ1-1; 7 positions agree with TRBD1. The V and J ends lost 5 bases and 1 base, in that order; junction bases with no gene match: 1. The CDR3 contains 13 residues. Germline CDR1 reads MNHNY; CDR2 reads SVGAGI (reference sequence). The CDR3 sequence is CASSRQGNTEAFF. CDR3 DNA sequence: TGTGCCAGCAGTCGACAGGGGAACACTGAAGCTTTCTTT.

V is TRBV5-1 and J is TRBJ2-6; the match to TRBD2 covers 7 bases. CDR3 length: 18 residues. J lost 1 base, V lost 0 bases, and 7 bases had no gene match. In germline, CDR1 is SGHRS, CDR2 YFSETQ. The CDR3 nucleotides are TGCGCCAGCAGCTTGGGTGCGGGAGTGGGATCTGGGGCCAACGTCCTGACTTTC. Translation gives CASSLGAGVGSGANVLTF.